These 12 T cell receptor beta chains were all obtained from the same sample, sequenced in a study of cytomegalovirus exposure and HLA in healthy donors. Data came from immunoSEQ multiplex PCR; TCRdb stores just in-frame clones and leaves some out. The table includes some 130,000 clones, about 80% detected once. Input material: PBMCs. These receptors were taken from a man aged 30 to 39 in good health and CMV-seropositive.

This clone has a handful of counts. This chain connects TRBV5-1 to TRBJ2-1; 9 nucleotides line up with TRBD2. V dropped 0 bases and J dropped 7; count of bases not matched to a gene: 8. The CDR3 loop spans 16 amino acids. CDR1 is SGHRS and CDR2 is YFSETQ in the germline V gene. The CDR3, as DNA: TGCGCCAGCAGCTTGGGCGGGGGGGGCGGACAGAATGAGCAGTTCTTC. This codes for CASSLGGGGGQNEQFF.

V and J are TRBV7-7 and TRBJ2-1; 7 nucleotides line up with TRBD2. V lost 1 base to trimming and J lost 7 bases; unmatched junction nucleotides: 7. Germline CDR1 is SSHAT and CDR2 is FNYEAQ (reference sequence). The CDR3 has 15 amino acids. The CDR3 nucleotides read TGTGCCAGCAGCTTAGATGCGGGAGATGGTAATGAGCAGTTCTTC. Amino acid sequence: CASSLDAGDGNEQFF.

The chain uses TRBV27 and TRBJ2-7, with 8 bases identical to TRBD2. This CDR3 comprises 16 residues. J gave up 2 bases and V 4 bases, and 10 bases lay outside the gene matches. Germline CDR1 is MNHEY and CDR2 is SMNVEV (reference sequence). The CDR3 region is CASSSLSGGDPYEQYF. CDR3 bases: TGTGCCAGCAGTTCGTTGAGCGGGGGCGACCCCTACGAGCAGTACTTC.

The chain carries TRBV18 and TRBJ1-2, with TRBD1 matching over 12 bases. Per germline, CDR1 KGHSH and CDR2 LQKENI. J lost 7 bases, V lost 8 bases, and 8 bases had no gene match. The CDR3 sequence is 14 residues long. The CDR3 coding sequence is TGTGCCAGCACTCCGGGACAGGGGGCCGGTGGCTACACCTTC. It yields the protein CASTPGQGAGGYTF.

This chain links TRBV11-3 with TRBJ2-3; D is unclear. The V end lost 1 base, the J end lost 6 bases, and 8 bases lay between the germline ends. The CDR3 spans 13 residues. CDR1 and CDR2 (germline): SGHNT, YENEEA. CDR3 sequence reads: CASSLAWADTQYF. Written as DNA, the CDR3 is TGTGCCAGCAGCTTAGCTTGGGCGGATACGCAGTATTTT. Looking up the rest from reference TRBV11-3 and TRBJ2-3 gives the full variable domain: EAGVVQSPRYKIIEKKQPVAFWCNPISGHNTLYWYLQNLGQGPELLIRYENEEAVDDSQLPKDRFSAERLKGVDSTLKIQPAELGDSAVYLCASSLAWADTQYFGPGTRLTVL.

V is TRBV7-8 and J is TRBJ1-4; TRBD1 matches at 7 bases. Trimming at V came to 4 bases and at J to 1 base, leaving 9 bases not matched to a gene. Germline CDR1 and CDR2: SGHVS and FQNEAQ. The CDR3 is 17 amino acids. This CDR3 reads CASSSLQGKLTNEKLFF. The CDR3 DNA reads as TGTGCCAGCAGCTCCCTACAGGGGAAGTTAACTAATGAAAAACTGTTTTTT.

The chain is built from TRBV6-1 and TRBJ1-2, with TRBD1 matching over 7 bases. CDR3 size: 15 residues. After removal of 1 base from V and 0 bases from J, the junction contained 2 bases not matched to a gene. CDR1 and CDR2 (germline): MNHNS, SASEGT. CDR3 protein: CASSEGGQPNYGYTF. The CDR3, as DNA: TGTGCCAGCAGTGAAGGGGGACAGCCTAACTATGGCTACACCTTC.

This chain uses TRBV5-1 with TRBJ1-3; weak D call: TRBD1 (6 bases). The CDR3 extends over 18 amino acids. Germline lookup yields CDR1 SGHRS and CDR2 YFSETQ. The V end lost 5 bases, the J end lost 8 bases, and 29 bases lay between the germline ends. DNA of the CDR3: TGCGCCAGCAGACAGGGCAACCTCAGGAGACCCAACCGGGACACCATATATTTT. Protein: CASRQGNLRRPNRDTIYF.

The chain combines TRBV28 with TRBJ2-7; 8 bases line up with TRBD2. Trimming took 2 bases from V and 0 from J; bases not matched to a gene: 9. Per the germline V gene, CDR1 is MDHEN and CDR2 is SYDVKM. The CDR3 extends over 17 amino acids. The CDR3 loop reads CASSLKAGGGSSYEQYF. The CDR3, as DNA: TGTGCCAGCAGTTTAAAGGCCGGCGGGGGGAGCTCCTACGAGCAGTACTTC.

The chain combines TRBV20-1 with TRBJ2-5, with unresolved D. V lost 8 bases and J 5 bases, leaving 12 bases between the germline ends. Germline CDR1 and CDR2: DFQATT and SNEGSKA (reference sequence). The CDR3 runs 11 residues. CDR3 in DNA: TGCAGTCGGTGGGTCGGGGAGACCCAGTACTTC. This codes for CSRWVGETQYF.

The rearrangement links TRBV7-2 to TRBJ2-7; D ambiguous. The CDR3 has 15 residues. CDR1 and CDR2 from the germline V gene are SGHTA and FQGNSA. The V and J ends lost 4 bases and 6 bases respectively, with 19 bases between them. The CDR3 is CASSSYSAAAFEQYF. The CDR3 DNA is TGTGCCAGCAGCTCATACTCCGCCGCGGCGTTCGAGCAGTACTTC.

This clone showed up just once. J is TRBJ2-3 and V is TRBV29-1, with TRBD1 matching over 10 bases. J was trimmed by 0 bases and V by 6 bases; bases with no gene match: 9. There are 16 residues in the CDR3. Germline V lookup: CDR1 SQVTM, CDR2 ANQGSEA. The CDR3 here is CSVGGQGRTSTDTQYF. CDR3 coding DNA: TGCAGCGTGGGGGGACAGGGGCGAACCAGCACAGATACGCAGTATTTT.